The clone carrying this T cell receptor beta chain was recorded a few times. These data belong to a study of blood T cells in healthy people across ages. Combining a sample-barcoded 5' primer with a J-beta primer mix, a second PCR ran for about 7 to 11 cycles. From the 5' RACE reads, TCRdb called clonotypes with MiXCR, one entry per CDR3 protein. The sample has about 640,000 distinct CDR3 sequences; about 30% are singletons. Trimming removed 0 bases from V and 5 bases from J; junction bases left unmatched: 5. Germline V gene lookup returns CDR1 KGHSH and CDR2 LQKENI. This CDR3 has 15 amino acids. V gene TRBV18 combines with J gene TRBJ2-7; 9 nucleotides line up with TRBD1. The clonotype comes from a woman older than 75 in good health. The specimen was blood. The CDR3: CASSPPGTGNNEQYF. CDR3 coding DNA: TGTGCCAGCTCACCACCCGGGACAGGGAACAACGAGCAGTACTTC. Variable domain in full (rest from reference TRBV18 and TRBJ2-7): NAGVMQNPRHLVRRRGQEARLRCSPMKGHSHVYWYRQLPEEGLKFMVYLQKENIIDESGMPKERFSAEFPKEGPSILRIQQVVRGDSAAYFCASSPPGTGNNEQYFGPGTRLTVT.